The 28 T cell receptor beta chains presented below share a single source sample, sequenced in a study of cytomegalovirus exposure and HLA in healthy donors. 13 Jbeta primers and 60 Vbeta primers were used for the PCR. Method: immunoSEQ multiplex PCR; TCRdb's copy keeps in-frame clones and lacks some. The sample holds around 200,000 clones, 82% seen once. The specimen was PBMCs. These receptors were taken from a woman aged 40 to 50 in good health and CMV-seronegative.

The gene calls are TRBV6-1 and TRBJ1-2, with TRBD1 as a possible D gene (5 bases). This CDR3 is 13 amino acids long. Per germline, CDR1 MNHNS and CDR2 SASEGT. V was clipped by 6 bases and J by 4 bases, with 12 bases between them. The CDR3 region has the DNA TGTGCCAGCAGGGAGGGGTGGGTCTATGGCTACACCTTC. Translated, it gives CASREGWVYGYTF.

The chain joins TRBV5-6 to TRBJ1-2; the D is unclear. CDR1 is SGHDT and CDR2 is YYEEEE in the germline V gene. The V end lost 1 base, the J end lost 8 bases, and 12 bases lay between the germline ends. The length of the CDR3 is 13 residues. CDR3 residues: CASSLPPGRGYTF. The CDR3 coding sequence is TGTGCCAGCAGCTTGCCCCCGGGGAGGGGCTACACCTTC.

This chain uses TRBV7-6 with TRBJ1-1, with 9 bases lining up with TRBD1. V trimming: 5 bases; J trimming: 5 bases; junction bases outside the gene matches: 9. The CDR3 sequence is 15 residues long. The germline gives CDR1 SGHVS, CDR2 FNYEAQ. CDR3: CASSPTGGDWTEAFF. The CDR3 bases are TGTGCCAGCAGCCCTACAGGGGGCGATTGGACTGAAGCTTTCTTT.

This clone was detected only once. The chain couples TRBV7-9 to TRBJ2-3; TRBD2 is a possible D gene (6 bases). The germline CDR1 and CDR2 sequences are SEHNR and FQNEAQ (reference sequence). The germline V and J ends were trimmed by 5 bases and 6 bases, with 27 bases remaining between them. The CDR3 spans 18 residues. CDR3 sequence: CASSQTPRVAETQDTQYF. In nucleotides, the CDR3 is TGTGCCAGCAGCCAAACCCCGCGGGTAGCGGAGACTCAGGATACGCAGTATTTT.

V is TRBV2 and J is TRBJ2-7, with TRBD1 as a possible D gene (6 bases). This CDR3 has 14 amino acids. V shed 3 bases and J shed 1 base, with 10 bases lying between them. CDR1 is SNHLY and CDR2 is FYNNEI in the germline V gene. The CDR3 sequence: CASSDYGQSYEQYF. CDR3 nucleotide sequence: TGTGCCAGCAGTGACTACGGACAGTCCTACGAGCAGTACTTC.

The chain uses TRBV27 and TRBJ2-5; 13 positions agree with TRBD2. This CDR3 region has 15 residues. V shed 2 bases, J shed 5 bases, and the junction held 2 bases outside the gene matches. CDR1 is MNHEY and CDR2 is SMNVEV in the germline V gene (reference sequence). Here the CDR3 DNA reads TGTGCCAGCAGTTTAGGACTAGCGGGAGTGGAGACCCAGTACTTC. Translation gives CASSLGLAGVETQYF.

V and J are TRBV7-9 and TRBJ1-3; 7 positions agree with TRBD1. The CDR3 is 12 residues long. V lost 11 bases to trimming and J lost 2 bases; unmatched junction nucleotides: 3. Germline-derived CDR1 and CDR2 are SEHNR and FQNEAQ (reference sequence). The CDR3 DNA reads TGTGCCGGGACAGAACCTGGAAACACCATATATTTT. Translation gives CAGTEPGNTIYF.

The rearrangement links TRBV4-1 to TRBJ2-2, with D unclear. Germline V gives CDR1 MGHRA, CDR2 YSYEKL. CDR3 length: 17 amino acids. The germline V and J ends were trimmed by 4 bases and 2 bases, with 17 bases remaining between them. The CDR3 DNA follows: TGCGCCAGCAGCCCCCACGCCCAGCGTTCAAACACCGGGGAGCTGTTTTTT. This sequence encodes CASSPHAQRSNTGELFF.

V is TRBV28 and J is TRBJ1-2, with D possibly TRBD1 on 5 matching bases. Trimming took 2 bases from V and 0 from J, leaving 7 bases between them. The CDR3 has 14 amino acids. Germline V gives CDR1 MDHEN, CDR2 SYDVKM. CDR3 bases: TGTGCCAGCAGTTTAAGGGGATCTAACTATGGCTACACCTTC. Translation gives CASSLRGSNYGYTF.

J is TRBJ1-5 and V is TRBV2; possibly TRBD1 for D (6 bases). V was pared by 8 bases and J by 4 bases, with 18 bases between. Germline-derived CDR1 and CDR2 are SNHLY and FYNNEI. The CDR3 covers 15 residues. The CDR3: CASERDNLSNQPQHF. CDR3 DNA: TGTGCCAGCGAAAGGGACAACCTCTCTAATCAGCCCCAGCATTTT.

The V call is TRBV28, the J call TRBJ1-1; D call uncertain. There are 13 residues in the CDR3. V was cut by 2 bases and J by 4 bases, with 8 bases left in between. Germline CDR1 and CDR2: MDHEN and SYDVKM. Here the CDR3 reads CASSLQAPTEAFF. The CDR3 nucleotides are TGTGCCAGCAGTTTACAGGCCCCCACTGAAGCTTTCTTT.

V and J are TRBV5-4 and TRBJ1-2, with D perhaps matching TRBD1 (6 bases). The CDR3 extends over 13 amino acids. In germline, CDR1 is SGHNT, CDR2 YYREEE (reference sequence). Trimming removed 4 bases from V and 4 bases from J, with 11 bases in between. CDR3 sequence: CASSQDSLYGYTF. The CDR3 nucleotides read TGTGCCAGCAGCCAGGACAGTCTCTATGGCTACACCTTC.

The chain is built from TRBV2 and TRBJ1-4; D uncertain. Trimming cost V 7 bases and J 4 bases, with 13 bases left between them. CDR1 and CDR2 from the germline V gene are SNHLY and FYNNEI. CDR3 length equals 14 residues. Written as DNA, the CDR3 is TGTGCCAGCAAGTTGGAGGCCTTTAATGAAAAACTGTTTTTT. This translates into CASKLEAFNEKLFF.

The CDR3 loop is CASSLDGNYGYTF. The CDR3 DNA follows: TGCGCCAGCAGCTTGGACGGGAACTATGGCTACACCTTC. This chain connects TRBV5-1 to TRBJ1-2; D is uncertain. Germline CDR1 is SGHRS and CDR2 is YFSETQ. V gave up 0 bases and J gave up 2 bases, with 5 bases separating them. The CDR3 is made up of 13 amino acids.

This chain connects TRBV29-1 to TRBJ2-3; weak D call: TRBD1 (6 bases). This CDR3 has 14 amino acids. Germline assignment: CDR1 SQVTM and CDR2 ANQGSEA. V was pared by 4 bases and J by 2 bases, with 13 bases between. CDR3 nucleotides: TGCAGCGTTGCGGGCCAGGGGTACACAGATACGCAGTATTTT. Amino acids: CSVAGQGYTDTQYF.

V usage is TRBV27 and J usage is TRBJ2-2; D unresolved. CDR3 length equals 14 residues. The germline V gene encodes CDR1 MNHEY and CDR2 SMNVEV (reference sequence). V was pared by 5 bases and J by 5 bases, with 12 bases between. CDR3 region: CASSPFLLTGELFF. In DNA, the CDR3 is TGTGCCAGCAGTCCCTTCCTCTTAACCGGGGAGCTGTTTTTT.

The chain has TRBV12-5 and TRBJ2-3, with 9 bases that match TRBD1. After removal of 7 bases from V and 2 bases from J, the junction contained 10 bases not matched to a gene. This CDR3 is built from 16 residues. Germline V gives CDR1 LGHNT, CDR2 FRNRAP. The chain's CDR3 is CASALLQGAYTDTQYF. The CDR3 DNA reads TGTGCTAGTGCTTTACTACAGGGGGCGTACACAGATACGCAGTATTTT.

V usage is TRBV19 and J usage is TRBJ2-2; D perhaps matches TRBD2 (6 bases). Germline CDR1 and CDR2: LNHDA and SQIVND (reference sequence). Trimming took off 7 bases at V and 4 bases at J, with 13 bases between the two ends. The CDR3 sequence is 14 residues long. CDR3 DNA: TGTGCCAGTACTTTCGGGGGAGGCACCGGGGAGCTGTTTTTT. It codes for CASTFGGGTGELFF.

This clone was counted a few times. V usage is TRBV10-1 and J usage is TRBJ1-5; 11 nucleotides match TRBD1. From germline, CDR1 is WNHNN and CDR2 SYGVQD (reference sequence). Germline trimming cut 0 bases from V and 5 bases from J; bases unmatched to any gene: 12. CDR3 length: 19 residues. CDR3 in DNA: TGCGCCAGCAGTGAGTCGAAGGAGGGGACAGGGGGTTCGGATCAGCCCCAGCATTTT. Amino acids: CASSESKEGTGGSDQPQHF.

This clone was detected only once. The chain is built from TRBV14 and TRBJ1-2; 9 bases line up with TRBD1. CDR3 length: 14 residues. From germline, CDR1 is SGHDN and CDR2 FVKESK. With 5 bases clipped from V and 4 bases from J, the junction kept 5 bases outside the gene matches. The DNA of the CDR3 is TGTGCCAGCAGCTTCCGACAGGGGGGCTATGGCTACACCTTC. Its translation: CASSFRQGGYGYTF. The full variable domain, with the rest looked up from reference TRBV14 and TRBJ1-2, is EAGVTQFPSHSVIEKGQTVTLRCDPISGHDNLYWYRRVMGKEIKFLLHFVKESKQDESGMPNNRFLAERTGGTYSTLKVQPAELEDSGVYFCASSFRQGGYGYTFGSGTRLTVV.

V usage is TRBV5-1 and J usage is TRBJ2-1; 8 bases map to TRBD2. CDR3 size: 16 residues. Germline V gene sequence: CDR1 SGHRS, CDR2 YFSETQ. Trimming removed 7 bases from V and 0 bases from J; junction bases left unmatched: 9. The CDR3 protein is CASENRGGASYNEQFF. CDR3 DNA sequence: TGCGCCAGCGAAAATCGGGGGGGCGCCTCCTACAATGAGCAGTTCTTC.

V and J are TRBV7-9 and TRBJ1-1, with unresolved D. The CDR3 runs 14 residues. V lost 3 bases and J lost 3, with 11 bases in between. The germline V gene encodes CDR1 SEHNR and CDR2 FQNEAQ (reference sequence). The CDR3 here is CASSFGLGYTEAFF. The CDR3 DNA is TGTGCCAGCAGCTTTGGGCTTGGATACACTGAAGCTTTCTTT.

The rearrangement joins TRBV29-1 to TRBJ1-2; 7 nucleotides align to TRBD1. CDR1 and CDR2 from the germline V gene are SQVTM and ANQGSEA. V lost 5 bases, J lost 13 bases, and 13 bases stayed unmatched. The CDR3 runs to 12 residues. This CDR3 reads CSVSPPTGTSTF. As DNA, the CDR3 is TGCAGCGTTTCCCCTCCGACAGGGACCAGCACCTTC.

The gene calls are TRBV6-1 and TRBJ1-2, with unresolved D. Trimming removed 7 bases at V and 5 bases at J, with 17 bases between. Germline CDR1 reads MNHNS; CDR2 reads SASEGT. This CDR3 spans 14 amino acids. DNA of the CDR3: TGTGCCAGCACCGCTGGAACGAGAGGGTATGGCTACACCTTC. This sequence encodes CASTAGTRGYGYTF.

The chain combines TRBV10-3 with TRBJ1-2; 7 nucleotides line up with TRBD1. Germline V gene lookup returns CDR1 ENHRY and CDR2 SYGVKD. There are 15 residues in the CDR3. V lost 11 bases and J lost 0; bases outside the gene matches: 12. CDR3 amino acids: CAHRAQGDANYGYTF. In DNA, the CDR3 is TGTGCCCATCGGGCGCAGGGGGACGCTAACTATGGCTACACCTTC.

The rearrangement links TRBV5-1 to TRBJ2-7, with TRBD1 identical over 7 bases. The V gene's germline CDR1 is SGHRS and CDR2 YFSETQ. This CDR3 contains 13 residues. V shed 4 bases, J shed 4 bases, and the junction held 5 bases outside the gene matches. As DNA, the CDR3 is TGCGCCAGCAGCCCCGACAGGGCATACGAGCAGTACTTC. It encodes CASSPDRAYEQYF.

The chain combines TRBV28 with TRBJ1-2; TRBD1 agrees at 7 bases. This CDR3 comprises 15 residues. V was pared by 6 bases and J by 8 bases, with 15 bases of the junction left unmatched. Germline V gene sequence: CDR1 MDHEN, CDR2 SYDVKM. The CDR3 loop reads CASRGAGGQDVGYTF. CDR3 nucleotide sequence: TGTGCCAGCAGAGGGGCAGGGGGGCAGGACGTCGGCTACACCTTC.

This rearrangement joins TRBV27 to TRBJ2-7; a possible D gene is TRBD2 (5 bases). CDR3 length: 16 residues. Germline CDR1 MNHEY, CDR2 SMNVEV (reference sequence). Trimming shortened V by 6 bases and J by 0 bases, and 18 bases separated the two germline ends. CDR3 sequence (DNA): TGTGCCAGCAGCCAAACCTTAAGAGGGAGCTCCTACGAGCAGTACTTC. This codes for CASSQTLRGSSYEQYF.